Each of the 5 T cell receptor beta chains below was sequenced from the same sample in a study of T cells in Graves' hyperthyroidism and ophthalmopathy. Amplification targeted TCR beta CDR3 regions from RNA transcripts. First-round RT-PCR targeting the TCR CDR3 was performed with the HTBI primer set. MiXCR, run by TCRdb on the multiplex PCR reads, gives a single entry per CDR3 protein. The repertoire consists of fewer than 450,000 distinct CDR3 sequences, with approximately 18% occurring once and the leading ten covering 40%. The sample consisted of blood. The receptors shown here come from a young man with Graves' ophthalmopathy.

This rearrangement joins TRBV24-1 to TRBJ2-2; D gene uncertain. Trimming pared 5 bases from V and 0 bases from J, leaving 6 bases between. Germline V gene sequence: CDR1 KGHDR, CDR2 SFDVKD. The CDR3 covers 14 residues. DNA for the CDR3: TGTGCCACCAGTGCAATTTCGAACACCGGGGAGCTGTTTTTT. It yields the protein CATSAISNTGELFF.

The table lists this clonotype with many counts. The V and J genes are TRBV12-3 or TRBV12-4 and TRBJ1-2; possibly TRBD1 for D (5 bases). V lost 3 bases, J lost 7 bases, and 15 bases lay in between. CDR3 size: 14 residues. The CDR3 is CASSLIREWSGYTF. In DNA, the CDR3 is TGTGCCAGCAGTTTGATCAGGGAATGGTCTGGCTACACCTTC.

This clonotype has ten or more counts. The rearrangement links TRBV24-1 to TRBJ2-5; TRBD1 matches 7 bases. Germline V gene lookup returns CDR1 KGHDR and CDR2 SFDVKD. The V segment lost 0 bases and the J segment 5 bases; nucleotides outside the gene matches: 2. The CDR3 consists of 14 residues. This CDR3 reads CATSDLGRGETQYF. The CDR3, as DNA: TGTGCCACCAGTGATTTGGGCAGGGGGGAGACCCAGTACTTC.

This clonotype was observed many times. This rearrangement joins TRBV20-1 to TRBJ1-2; D unresolved. V shed 5 bases and J shed 3 bases, with 13 bases lying between them. The CDR3 covers 13 residues. CDR1 is DFQATT and CDR2 is SNEGSKA in the germline V gene (reference sequence). CDR3 coding DNA: TGCAGTGCTCAGGCCAGCACTGACTATGGCTACACCTTC. Translated: CSAQASTDYGYTF.

This clonotype was seen a handful of times. The chain has TRBV12-5 and TRBJ1-6, with 9 bases aligning to TRBD1. The CDR3 is made up of 18 amino acids. Germline lookup yields CDR1 LGHNT and CDR2 FRNRAP. J lost 1 base, V lost 5 bases, and 9 bases had no gene match. The CDR3 here is CASGPPGTGISYNSPLHF. The CDR3 DNA reads as TGTGCTAGTGGTCCTCCCGGGACAGGGATTTCCTATAATTCACCCCTCCACTTT.